This T cell receptor beta chain was obtained from a study of CD8 T cells in Susac syndrome. Sequencing of TCR beta covered CD8+ and CD4+ T cells obtained from blood. CDR3 size: 16 residues. V lost 3 bases, J lost 1 base, and 12 bases lay in between. The V gene's germline CDR1 is MNHEY and CDR2 SMNVEV (reference sequence). The RNA input was roughly 0.45 to 1 ug, and it was reverse transcribed with random hexamers. The TCR beta CDR3 was amplified by immunoSEQ multiplex PCR across 54 Vbeta, 13 Jbeta. TCRdb reprocessed the immunoSEQ multiplex PCR reads with MiXCR, giving one entry per CDR3 protein. The sample holds hundreds of thousands of distinct CDR3 sequences, approximately 89% seen once. This clonotype was picked up a small number of times.

The receptor comes from a human donor with multiple sclerosis. The sequencing sample was made of CD8+ T cells from PBMCs. The chain has TRBV27 and TRBJ2-2; unclear D gene. The CDR3 sequence: CASSFLGFGNTGELFF. Written as DNA, the CDR3 is TGTGCCAGCAGTTTTTTGGGCTTTGGGAACACCGGGGAGCTGTTTTTT.